This T cell receptor (beta chain) appears in the sequencing data of a study of PD-L1 blockade in urothelial cancer. About the study: Twenty-five of 29 patients were males with bladder-origin urothelial cancer. Researchers found blood samples held a median of approximately 150,000 T cells.

Sequencing used immunoSEQ multiplex PCR; TCRdb keeps in-frame clones, though not all of them. The table lists 120,000 or so clones, roughly 82% of them singletons. Time point given: peripheral blood 6 weeks after treatment start. Between 1 and 8 samples, pretreatment and on-treatment, were given by each patient. The CDR3 sequence is 15 residues long. CDR1 is MGHRA, CDR2 YSYEKL, per germline. Trimming removed 1 base at V and 2 bases at J, with 12 bases between. The source was PBMCs, collected around atezolizumab (anti-PD-L1) treatment. This TCR derives from a man aged 50 or older with urothelial cancer. The chain has TRBV4-1 and TRBJ2-7, with D perhaps TRBD2 (6 bases). The CDR3 DNA reads TGCGCCAGCAGCCAAGGTCCGTCGGGGGCCTACGAGCAGTACTTC. It is translated as CASSQGPSGAYEQYF.